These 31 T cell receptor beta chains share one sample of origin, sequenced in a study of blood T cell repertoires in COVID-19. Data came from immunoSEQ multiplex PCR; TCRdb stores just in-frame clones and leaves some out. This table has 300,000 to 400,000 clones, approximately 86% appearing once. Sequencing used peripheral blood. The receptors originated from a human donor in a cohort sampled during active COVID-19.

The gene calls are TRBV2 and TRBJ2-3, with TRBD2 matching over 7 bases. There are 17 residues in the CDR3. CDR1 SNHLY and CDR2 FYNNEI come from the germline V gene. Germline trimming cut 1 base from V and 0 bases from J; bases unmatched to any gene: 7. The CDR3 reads CASSEGSSGISTDTQYF. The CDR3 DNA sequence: TGTGCCAGCAGTGAAGGATCTAGCGGCATTAGCACAGATACGCAGTATTTT.

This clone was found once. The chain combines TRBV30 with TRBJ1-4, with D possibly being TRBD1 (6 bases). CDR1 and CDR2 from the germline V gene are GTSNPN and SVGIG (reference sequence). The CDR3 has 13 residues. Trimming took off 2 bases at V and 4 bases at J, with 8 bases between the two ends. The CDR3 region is CAWSTGHNEKLFF. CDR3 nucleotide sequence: TGTGCCTGGAGTACAGGGCATAATGAAAAACTGTTTTTT.

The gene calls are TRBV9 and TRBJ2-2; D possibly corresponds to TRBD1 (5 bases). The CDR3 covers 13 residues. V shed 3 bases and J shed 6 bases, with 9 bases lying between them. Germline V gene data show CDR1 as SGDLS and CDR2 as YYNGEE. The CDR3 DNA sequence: TGTGCCAGCAGCGCCAGGGAAGCCGGGGAGCTGTTTTTT. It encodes CASSAREAGELFF.

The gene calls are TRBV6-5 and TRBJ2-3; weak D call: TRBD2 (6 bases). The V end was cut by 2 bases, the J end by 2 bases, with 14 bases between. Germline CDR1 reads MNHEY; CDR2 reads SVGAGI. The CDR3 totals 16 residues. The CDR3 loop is CASSYVRGGYTDTQYF. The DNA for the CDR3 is TGTGCCAGCAGTTACGTCCGGGGAGGATACACAGATACGCAGTATTTT.

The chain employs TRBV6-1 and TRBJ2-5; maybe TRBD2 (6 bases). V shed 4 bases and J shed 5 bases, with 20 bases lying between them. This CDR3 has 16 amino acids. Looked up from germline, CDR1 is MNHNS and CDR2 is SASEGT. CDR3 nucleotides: TGTGCCAGCAGTGGCAGGCGGGGCAGGGTAGGGGAGACCCAGTACTTC. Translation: CASSGRRGRVGETQYF.

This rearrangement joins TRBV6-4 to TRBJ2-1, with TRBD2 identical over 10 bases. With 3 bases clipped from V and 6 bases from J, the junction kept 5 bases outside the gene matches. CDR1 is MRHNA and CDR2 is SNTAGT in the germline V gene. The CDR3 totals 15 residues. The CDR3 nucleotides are TGTGCCAGCAGTGAAGGGACTAGCGACCTCAATGAGCAGTTCTTC. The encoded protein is CASSEGTSDLNEQFF.

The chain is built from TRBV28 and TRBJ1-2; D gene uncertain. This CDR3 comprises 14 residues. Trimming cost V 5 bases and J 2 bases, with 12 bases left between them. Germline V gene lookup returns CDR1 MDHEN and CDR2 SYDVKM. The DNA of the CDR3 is TGTGCCAGCAGTACCTCACCACTCAACTATGGCTACACCTTC. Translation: CASSTSPLNYGYTF.

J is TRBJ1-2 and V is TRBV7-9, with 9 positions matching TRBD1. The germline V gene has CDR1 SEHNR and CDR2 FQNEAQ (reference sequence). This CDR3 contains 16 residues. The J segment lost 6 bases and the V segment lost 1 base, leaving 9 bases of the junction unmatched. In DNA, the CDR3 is TGTGCCAGCAGCTTAGGGCGGGGACAGGGCCTCGATGGCTACACCTTC. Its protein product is CASSLGRGQGLDGYTF.

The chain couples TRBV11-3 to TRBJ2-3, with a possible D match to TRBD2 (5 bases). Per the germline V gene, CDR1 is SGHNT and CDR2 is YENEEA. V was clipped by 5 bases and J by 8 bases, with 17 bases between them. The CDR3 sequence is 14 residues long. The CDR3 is CASSLWANAGTQYF. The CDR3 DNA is TGTGCCAGCAGCCTATGGGCCAACGCGGGTACGCAGTATTTT.

In nucleotides, the CDR3 is TGTGCCAGCAGCTGGGGACTAGCAGAGACCCAGTACTTC. Encoded protein: CASSWGLAETQYF. V gene TRBV5-4 combines with J gene TRBJ2-5; 9 bases fit TRBD2. CDR1 and CDR2 (germline): SGHNT, YYREEE (reference sequence). The V gene end was trimmed by 3 bases and the J gene end by 4 bases; junction bases not matched to a gene: 1. The CDR3 extends over 13 amino acids.

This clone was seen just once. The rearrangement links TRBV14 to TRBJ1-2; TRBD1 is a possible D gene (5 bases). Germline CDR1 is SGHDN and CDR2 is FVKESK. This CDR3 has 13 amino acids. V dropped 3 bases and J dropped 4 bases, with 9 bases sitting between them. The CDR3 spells CASSQDIFYGYTF. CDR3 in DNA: TGTGCCAGCAGCCAGGACATCTTCTATGGCTACACCTTC.

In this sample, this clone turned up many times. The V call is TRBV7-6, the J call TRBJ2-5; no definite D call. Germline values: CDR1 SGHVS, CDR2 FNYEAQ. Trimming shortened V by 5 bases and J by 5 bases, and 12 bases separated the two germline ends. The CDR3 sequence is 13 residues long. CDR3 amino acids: CASSARLQETQYF. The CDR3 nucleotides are TGTGCCAGCAGCGCCCGTCTACAGGAGACCCAGTACTTC.

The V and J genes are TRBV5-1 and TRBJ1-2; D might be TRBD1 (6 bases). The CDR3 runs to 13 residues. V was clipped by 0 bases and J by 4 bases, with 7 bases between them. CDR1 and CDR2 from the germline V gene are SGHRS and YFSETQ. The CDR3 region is CASSLVQGYGYTF. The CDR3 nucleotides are TGCGCCAGCAGCTTGGTACAGGGCTATGGCTACACCTTC. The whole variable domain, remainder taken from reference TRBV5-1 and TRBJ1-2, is KAGVTQTPRYLIKTRGQQVTLSCSPISGHRSVSWYQQTPGQGLQFLFEYFSETQRNKGNFPGRFSGRQFSNSRSEMNVSTLELGDSALYLCASSLVQGYGYTFGSGTRLTVV.

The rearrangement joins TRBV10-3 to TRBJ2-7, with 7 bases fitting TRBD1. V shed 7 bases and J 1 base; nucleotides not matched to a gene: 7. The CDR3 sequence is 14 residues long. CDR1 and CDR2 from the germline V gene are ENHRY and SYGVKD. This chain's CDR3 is CAITGTDASYEQYF. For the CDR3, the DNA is TGTGCCATCACTGGGACAGATGCTTCCTACGAGCAGTACTTC.

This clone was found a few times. The CDR3 nucleotides are TGCGCCAGCACCACAAGGTATGGCGGGAGTGGTAATGAGCAGTTCTTC. Translated, it gives CASTTRYGGSGNEQFF. V and J are TRBV4-1 and TRBJ2-1; 7 bases align to TRBD2. The CDR3 covers 16 residues. Trimming cost V 7 bases and J 7 bases; bases outside gene matches: 16. Germline V gene sequence: CDR1 MGHRA, CDR2 YSYEKL.

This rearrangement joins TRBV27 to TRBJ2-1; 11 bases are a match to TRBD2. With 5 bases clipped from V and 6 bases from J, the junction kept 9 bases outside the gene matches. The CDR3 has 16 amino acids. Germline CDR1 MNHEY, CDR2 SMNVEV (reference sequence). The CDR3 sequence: CASSPGTSGFFNEQFF. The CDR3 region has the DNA TGTGCCAGCAGTCCCGGGACTAGCGGTTTCTTCAATGAGCAGTTCTTC.

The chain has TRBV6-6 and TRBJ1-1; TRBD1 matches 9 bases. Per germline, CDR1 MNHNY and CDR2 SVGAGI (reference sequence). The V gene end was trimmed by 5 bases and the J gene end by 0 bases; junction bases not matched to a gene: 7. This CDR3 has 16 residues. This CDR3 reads CASSPWTGDMNTEAFF. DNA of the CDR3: TGTGCCAGCAGTCCCTGGACAGGGGACATGAACACTGAAGCTTTCTTT.

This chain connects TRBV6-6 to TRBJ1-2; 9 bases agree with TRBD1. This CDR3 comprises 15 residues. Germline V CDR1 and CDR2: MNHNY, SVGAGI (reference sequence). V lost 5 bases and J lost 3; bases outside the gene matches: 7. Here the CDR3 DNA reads TGTGCCAGCAGTGACCGGGACAGGGAGGACTATGGCTACACCTTC. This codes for CASSDRDREDYGYTF.

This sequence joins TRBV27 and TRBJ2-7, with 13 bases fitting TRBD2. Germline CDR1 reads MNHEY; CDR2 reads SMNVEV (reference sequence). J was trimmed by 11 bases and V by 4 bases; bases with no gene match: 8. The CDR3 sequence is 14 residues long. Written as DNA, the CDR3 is TGTGCCAGCAGTTCCCCGGGACTAGCGGGATCGGAGTACTTC. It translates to CASSSPGLAGSEYF.

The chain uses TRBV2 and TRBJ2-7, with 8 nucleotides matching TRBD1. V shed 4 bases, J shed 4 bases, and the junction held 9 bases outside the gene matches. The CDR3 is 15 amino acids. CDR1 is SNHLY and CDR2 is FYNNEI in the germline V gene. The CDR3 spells CASSGIWDRTYEQYF. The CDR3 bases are TGTGCCAGCAGTGGAATTTGGGACAGGACTTACGAGCAGTACTTC.

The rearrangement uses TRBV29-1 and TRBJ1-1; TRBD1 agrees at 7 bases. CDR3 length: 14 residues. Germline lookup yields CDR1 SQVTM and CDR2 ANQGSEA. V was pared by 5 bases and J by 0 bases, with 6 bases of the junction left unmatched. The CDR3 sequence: CSVKEGAMNTEAFF. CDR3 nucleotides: TGCAGCGTTAAGGAGGGGGCGATGAACACTGAAGCTTTCTTT.

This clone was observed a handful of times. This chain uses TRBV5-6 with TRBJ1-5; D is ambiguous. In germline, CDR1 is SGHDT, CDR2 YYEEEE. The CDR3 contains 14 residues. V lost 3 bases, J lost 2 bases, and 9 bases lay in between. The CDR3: CASSSPRGNQPQHF. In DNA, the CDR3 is TGTGCCAGCAGCTCCCCAAGAGGCAATCAGCCCCAGCATTTT.

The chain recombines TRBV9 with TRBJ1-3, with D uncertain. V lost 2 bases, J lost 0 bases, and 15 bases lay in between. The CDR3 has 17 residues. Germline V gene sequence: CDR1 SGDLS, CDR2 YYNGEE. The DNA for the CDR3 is TGTGCCAGCAGCGTTGAACCGAGGGAGAGCTCTGGAAACACCATATATTTT. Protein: CASSVEPRESSGNTIYF.

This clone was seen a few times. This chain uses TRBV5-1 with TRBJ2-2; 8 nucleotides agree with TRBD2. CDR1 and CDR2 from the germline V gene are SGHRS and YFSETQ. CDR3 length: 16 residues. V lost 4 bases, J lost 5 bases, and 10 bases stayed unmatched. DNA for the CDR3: TGCGCCAGCAGCATAATGGGGCTAGCGGGTACCGGGGAGCTGTTTTTT. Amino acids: CASSIMGLAGTGELFF.

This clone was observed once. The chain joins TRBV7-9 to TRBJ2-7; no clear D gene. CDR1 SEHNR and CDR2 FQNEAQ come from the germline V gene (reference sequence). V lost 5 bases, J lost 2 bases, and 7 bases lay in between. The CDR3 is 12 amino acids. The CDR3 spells CASSTVTYEQYF. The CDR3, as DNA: TGTGCCAGCAGCACAGTGACCTACGAGCAGTACTTC.

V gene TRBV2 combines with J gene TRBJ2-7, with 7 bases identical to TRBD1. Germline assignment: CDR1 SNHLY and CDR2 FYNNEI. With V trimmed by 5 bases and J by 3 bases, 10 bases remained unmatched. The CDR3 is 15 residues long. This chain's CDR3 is CASSLPGTVLYEQYF. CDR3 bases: TGTGCCAGCAGTCTCCCCGGGACAGTCCTCTACGAGCAGTACTTC.

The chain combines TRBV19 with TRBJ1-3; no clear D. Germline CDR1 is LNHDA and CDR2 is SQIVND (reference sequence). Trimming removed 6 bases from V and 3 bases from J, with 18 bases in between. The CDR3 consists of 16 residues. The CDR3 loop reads CASSKTRSGNGNTIYF. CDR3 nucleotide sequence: TGTGCCAGTAGCAAGACTCGAAGTGGAAATGGAAACACCATATATTTT.

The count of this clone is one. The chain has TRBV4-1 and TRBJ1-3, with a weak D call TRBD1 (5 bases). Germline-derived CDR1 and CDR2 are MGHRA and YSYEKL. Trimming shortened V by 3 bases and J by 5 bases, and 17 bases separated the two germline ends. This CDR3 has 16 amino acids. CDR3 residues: CASSQRGAGNRNTIYF. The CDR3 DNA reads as TGCGCCAGCAGCCAGCGGGGCGCTGGAAATAGAAACACCATATATTTT.

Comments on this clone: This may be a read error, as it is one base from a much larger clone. The CDR3 nucleotides are TGTGCCAGCAGCCTAGGGGGGAACACTGAAGCTTTCTTT. Amino acid sequence: CASSLGGNTEAFF. The J gene is TRBJ1-1, the V gene TRBV6-5; possibly TRBD1 for D (6 bases). This CDR3 has 13 residues. The germline CDR1 and CDR2 sequences are MNHEY and SVGAGI. V was pared by 6 bases and J by 1 base, with 9 bases between.

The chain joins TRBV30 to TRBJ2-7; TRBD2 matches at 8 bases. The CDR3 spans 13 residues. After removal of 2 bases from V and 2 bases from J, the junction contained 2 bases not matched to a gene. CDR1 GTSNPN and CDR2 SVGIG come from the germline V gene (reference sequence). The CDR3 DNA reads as TGTGCCTGGAGTTCCGGGGGGGCCTACGAGCAGTACTTC. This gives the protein CAWSSGGAYEQYF.

Here the CDR3 DNA reads TGTGCCAGCAGCCCCTCGGGGGGCCCCCAAGAGACCCAGTACTTC. Protein product: CASSPSGGPQETQYF. The rearrangement uses TRBV9 and TRBJ2-5; possible D gene TRBD2, 7 bases. Germline CDR1 SGDLS, CDR2 YYNGEE. Trimming shortened V by 4 bases and J by 1 base, and 14 bases separated the two germline ends. The CDR3 is 15 residues long. Based on the CDR3 plus reference TRBV9 and TRBJ2-5, the full variable domain is DSGVTQTPKHLITATGQRVTLRCSPRSGDLSVYWYQQSLDQGLQFLIQYYNGEERAKGNILERFSAQQFPDLHSELNLSSLELGDSALYFCASSPSGGPQETQYFGPGTRLLVL.